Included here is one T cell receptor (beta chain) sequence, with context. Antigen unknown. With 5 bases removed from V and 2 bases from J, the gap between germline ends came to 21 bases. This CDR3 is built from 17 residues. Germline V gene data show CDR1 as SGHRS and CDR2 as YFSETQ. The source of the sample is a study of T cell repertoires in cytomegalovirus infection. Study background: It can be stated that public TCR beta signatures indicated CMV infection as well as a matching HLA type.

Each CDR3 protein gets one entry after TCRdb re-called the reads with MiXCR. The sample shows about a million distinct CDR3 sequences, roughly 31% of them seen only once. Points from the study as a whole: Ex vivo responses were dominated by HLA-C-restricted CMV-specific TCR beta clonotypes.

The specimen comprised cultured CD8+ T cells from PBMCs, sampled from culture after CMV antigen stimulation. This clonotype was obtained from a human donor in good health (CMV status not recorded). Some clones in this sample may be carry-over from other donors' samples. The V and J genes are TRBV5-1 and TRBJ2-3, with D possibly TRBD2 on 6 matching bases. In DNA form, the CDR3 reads TGCGCCAGCAGTTTCCTGGGTCCGGGGGAGTACACAGATACGCAGTATTTT. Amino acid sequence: CASSFLGPGEYTDTQYF.